This T cell receptor beta chain was sequenced for a study of control samples from healthy donors and cancer patients. Libraries were prepared by immunoSEQ multiplex PCR; TCRdb keeps only in-frame clonotypes and omits some of them. The sample gives 200,000 to 250,000 clones, around 94% of which show up once; about 1.4% is in the top ten. The germline V gene has CDR1 LNHDA and CDR2 SQIVND (reference sequence). There are 15 residues in the CDR3. V shed 4 bases and J 4 bases; nucleotides not matched to a gene: 5. The receptor comes from a man aged 45-65 years in good health. The specimen sequenced was blood. This sequence joins TRBV19 and TRBJ1-5, with 9 bases aligning to TRBD1. Here the CDR3 reads CASSRRTGVNQPQHF. The CDR3 nucleotides are TGTGCCAGTAGTAGAAGGACAGGGGTAAATCAGCCCCAGCATTTT.